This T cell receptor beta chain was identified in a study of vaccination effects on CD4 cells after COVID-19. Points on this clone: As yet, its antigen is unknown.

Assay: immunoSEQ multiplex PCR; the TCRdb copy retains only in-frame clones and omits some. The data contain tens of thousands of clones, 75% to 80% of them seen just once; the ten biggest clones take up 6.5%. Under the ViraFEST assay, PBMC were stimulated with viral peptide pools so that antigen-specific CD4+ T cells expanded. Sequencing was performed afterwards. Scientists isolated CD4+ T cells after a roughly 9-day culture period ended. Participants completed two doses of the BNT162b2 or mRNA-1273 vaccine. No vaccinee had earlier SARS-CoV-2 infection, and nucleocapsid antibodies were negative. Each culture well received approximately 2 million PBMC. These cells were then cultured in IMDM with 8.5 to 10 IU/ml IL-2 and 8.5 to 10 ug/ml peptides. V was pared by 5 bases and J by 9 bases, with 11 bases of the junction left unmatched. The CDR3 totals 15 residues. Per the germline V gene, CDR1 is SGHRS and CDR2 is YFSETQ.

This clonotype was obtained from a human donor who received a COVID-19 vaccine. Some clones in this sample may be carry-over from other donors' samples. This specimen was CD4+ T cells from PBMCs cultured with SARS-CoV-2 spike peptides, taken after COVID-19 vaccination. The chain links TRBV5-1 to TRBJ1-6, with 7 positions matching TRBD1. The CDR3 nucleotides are TGCGCCAGCAGGACCGAAACAGGGGTGGCTTCACCCCTCCACTTT. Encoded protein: CASRTETGVASPLHF.